The 32 T cell receptor beta chains reported below all come from one sample, sequenced in a study of cytomegalovirus exposure and HLA in healthy donors. Vbeta (60) and Jbeta (13) primers were used in the PCR. The data were produced by immunoSEQ multiplex PCR, yet TCRdb's version contains in-frame clones alone and is incomplete. The sample includes roughly 87,000 clones, 70% to 80% of them seen just once. The material sequenced was PBMCs. These receptors were obtained from a woman aged 40 to 50 in good health and CMV-seropositive.

The gene calls are TRBV5-4 and TRBJ2-3; D call uncertain. The CDR3 loop spans 13 amino acids. CDR1 is SGHNT and CDR2 is YYREEE in the germline V gene (reference sequence). Trimming took 2 bases from V and 6 from J, leaving 10 bases between them. The CDR3, as DNA: TGTGCCAGCAGCTTATCTAGTACCGATACGCAGTATTTT. It specifies CASSLSSTDTQYF.

This clone was counted only a few times. This chain connects TRBV7-6 to TRBJ2-7, with D unclear. CDR3 length: 12 residues. Germline values: CDR1 SGHVS, CDR2 FNYEAQ. Trimming cost V 1 base and J 6 bases, with 7 bases left between them. The CDR3 sequence: CASSLERSEQYF. CDR3 nucleotides: TGTGCCAGCAGCTTAGAGAGGAGCGAGCAGTACTTC.

The rearrangement links TRBV27 to TRBJ1-2; D gene unclear. Germline lookup yields CDR1 MNHEY and CDR2 SMNVEV (reference sequence). V lost 5 bases and J lost 1, with 17 bases in between. The CDR3 has 16 residues. CDR3 residues: CASSPQGGIGNYGYTF. In nucleotides, the CDR3 is TGTGCCAGCAGTCCCCAAGGAGGCATCGGTAACTATGGCTACACCTTC.

The chain has TRBV27 and TRBJ2-7; TRBD1 agrees at 12 bases. In germline, CDR1 is MNHEY, CDR2 SMNVEV (reference sequence). This CDR3 comprises 15 residues. Trimming removed 5 bases from V and 6 bases from J; junction bases left unmatched: 8. DNA of the CDR3: TGTGCCAGCAGTACCTCCGGGACAGGGGGCTCCGAGCAGTACTTC. This sequence encodes CASSTSGTGGSEQYF.

The rearrangement uses TRBV7-2 and TRBJ2-7, with D perhaps matching TRBD1 (7 bases). Germline V gene data show CDR1 as SGHTA and CDR2 as FQGNSA. The CDR3 is 16 residues long. Trimming removed 3 bases at V and 3 bases at J, with 18 bases between. CDR3 sequence (DNA): TGTGCCAGCAGCTTTGGGGGGTGGGGACAGAACTACGAGCAGTACTTC. Its translation: CASSFGGWGQNYEQYF. Full variable domain (missing parts from reference TRBV7-2 and TRBJ2-7): GAGVSQSPSNKVTEKGKDVELRCDPISGHTALYWYRQSLGQGLEFLIYFQGNSAPDKSGLPSDRFSAERTGGSVSTLTIQRTQQEDSAVYLCASSFGGWGQNYEQYFGPGTRLTVT.

CDR3: CASSGIGSGLSYEQYF. In nucleotides, the CDR3 is TGTGCCAGCAGTGGGATCGGGAGCGGGCTTTCCTACGAGCAGTACTTC. This chain connects TRBV25-1 to TRBJ2-5, with a tentative D call TRBD2 (6 bases). The end of the DNA fits TRBJ2-7 better, so the J call may be wrong. CDR3 length: 16 amino acids. The germline CDR1 and CDR2 sequences are MGHDK and SYGVNS.

The genes are TRBV10-3 and TRBJ2-7; no reliable D call. The CDR3 totals 13 residues. Germline-derived CDR1 and CDR2 are ENHRY and SYGVKD. Deletions cut 6 bases from V and 6 bases from J, with 15 bases between. CDR3 DNA sequence: TGTGCCATCAGCCCCTCTGGCGGCGGCGAGCAGTACTTC. Amino acid sequence: CAISPSGGGEQYF.

The rearrangement joins TRBV2 to TRBJ2-6; D unclear. CDR1 and CDR2 from the germline V gene are SNHLY and FYNNEI. The CDR3 contains 15 residues. V dropped 6 bases and J dropped 0 bases, with 9 bases sitting between them. In nucleotides, the CDR3 is TGTGCCAGCAGAGAGCTATACTCTGGGGCCAACGTCCTGACTTTC. This codes for CASRELYSGANVLTF.

The chain employs TRBV6-1 and TRBJ1-5; 10 positions match TRBD1. J lost 6 bases, V lost 4 bases, and 3 bases had no gene match. CDR3 size: 14 residues. The germline V gene has CDR1 MNHNS and CDR2 SASEGT. The CDR3 protein is CASSGTGGGQPQHF. CDR3 bases: TGTGCCAGCAGTGGGACAGGGGGGGGTCAGCCCCAGCATTTT.

This clone was recorded once. The rearrangement links TRBV6-1 to TRBJ2-5; 7 nucleotides align to TRBD1. J was trimmed by 2 bases and V by 7 bases; bases with no gene match: 10. Germline V gene data show CDR1 as MNHNS and CDR2 as SASEGT. The CDR3 loop spans 15 amino acids. The CDR3 spells CASKHRGRPQETQYF. The CDR3, as DNA: TGTGCCAGCAAGCACAGGGGCCGACCTCAAGAGACCCAGTACTTC.

The chain recombines TRBV6-1 with TRBJ2-1; D possibly corresponds to TRBD1 (5 bases). The CDR3 extends over 13 amino acids. The germline V gene has CDR1 MNHNS and CDR2 SASEGT. Trimming pared 6 bases from V and 3 bases from J, leaving 9 bases between. The DNA for the CDR3 is TGTGCCAGCAGCTCGACAGACTACAATGAGCAGTTCTTC. Protein: CASSSTDYNEQFF.

The chain couples TRBV4-2 to TRBJ2-7, with 9 bases lining up with TRBD1. The V gene's germline CDR1 is LGHNA and CDR2 YNFKEQ. V lost 3 bases, J lost 0 bases, and 6 bases stayed unmatched. CDR3 size: 16 residues. CDR3 region: CASSHQGTGISYEQYF. As DNA, the CDR3 is TGTGCCAGCAGCCATCAAGGGACAGGGATCTCCTACGAGCAGTACTTC.

The V gene is TRBV12-5, the J gene TRBJ1-1; tentative D call: TRBD1 (6 bases). V was trimmed by 2 bases and J by 6 bases, leaving 13 bases between them. Germline-derived CDR1 and CDR2 are LGHNT and FRNRAP. This CDR3 spans 14 amino acids. DNA for the CDR3: TGTGCTAGTGGTTTGTCTACAGGGCAGGCTGAAGCTTTCTTT. It yields the protein CASGLSTGQAEAFF. Filled out from reference TRBV12-5 and TRBJ1-1, the complete variable domain reads DARVTQTPRHKVTEMGQEVTMRCQPILGHNTVFWYRQTMMQGLELLAYFRNRAPLDDSGMPKDRFSAEMPDATLATLKIQPSEPRDSAVYFCASGLSTGQAEAFFGQGTRLTVV.

The rearrangement uses TRBV2 and TRBJ2-1; D perhaps matches TRBD1 (6 bases). With 6 bases removed from V and 0 bases from J, the gap between germline ends came to 15 bases. Germline lookup yields CDR1 SNHLY and CDR2 FYNNEI. This CDR3 is 16 amino acids long. CDR3 amino acids: CASRPPGASSYNEQFF. The DNA for the CDR3 is TGTGCCAGCAGGCCCCCAGGGGCTAGCTCCTACAATGAGCAGTTCTTC.

CDR3 coding DNA: TGTGCCAGCAGCAACCAAGGGGGCAATCAGCCCCAGCATTTT. Protein: CASSNQGGNQPQHF. This chain uses TRBV21-1 with TRBJ1-5; the DNA was not compared with TRBD1, the D call given in the table. TRBV21-1 is termed a pseudogene. The CDR3 loop spans 14 amino acids.

This clone was seen only a few times. The CDR3, as DNA: TGTGCCAGCATGGGACAGGGGAAGTTATTGGACACTGAAGCTTTCTTT. The encoded protein is CASMGQGKLLDTEAFF. The chain employs TRBV7-9 and TRBJ1-1, with 10 bases matching TRBD1. CDR3 length: 16 residues. Germline-derived CDR1 and CDR2 are SEHNR and FQNEAQ (reference sequence). With V trimmed by 7 bases and J by 3 bases, 11 bases remained unmatched.

V usage is TRBV5-6 and J usage is TRBJ2-1; 8 positions agree with TRBD2. Germline V lookup: CDR1 SGHDT, CDR2 YYEEEE. Losses at the gene ends were 1 base for V and 8 bases for J; bases not matched to a gene: 11. CDR3 length equals 16 residues. In nucleotides, the CDR3 is TGTGCCAGCAGCTTGCTGTTGGGACTAGAGGTCCATGAGCAGTTCTTC. This gives the protein CASSLLLGLEVHEQFF.

The V call is TRBV11-1, the J call TRBJ1-1; D may be TRBD1 (6 bases). Trimming shortened V by 5 bases and J by 1 base, and 14 bases separated the two germline ends. This CDR3 has 15 amino acids. CDR1 and CDR2 from the germline V gene are SGHAT and FQDESV (reference sequence). CDR3 amino acids: CASSAYMGQNTEAFF. In DNA, the CDR3 is TGTGCCAGCAGCGCCTACATGGGACAGAACACTGAAGCTTTCTTT.

The chain employs TRBV6-6 and TRBJ2-7; D unresolved. There are 14 residues in the CDR3. V dropped 0 bases and J dropped 7 bases, with 13 bases sitting between them. Per the germline V gene, CDR1 is MNHNY and CDR2 is SVGAGI (reference sequence). CDR3 loop: CASSYSILRLEQYF. CDR3 coding DNA: TGTGCCAGCAGTTACTCGATTCTCCGTCTAGAGCAGTACTTC.

The rearrangement uses TRBV6-1 and TRBJ1-4, with D possibly TRBD1 on 6 matching bases. The CDR3 has 14 amino acids. V gave up 3 bases and J gave up 5 bases, with 10 bases separating them. Per the germline V gene, CDR1 is MNHNS and CDR2 is SASEGT. For the CDR3, the DNA is TGTGCCAGCAGTGAGAGGACAGACAATGAAAAACTGTTTTTT. It codes for CASSERTDNEKLFF.

The table lists this clone with a few counts. This chain joins TRBV5-1 and TRBJ1-1; D gene uncertain. CDR1 SGHRS and CDR2 YFSETQ come from the germline V gene. Trimming shortened V by 0 bases and J by 3 bases, and 9 bases separated the two germline ends. CDR3 length: 14 residues. CDR3 bases: TGCGCCAGCAGCTTGGACCGGCAGGACACTGAAGCTTTCTTT. Protein: CASSLDRQDTEAFF.

This chain uses TRBV15 with TRBJ2-3; 7 bases are a match to TRBD1. The CDR3 totals 13 residues. V was clipped by 8 bases and J by 2 bases; unmatched bases: 4. Germline-derived CDR1 and CDR2 are LNHNV and YYDKDF (reference sequence). CDR3 sequence (DNA): TGTGCCACCGGGGACAGAAACACAGATACGCAGTATTTT. It translates to CATGDRNTDTQYF.

The rearrangement links TRBV13 to TRBJ2-1; 11 nucleotides match TRBD2. The CDR3 spans 20 residues. From germline, CDR1 is PRHDT and CDR2 FYEKMQ (reference sequence). With V trimmed by 2 bases and J by 0 bases, 12 bases remained unmatched. CDR3: CASSLLTSGTHVNSYNEQFF. DNA for the CDR3: TGTGCCAGCAGCTTACTGACTAGCGGGACACACGTTAACTCCTACAATGAGCAGTTCTTC.

This chain connects TRBV27 to TRBJ1-1; TRBD1 agrees at 7 bases. From germline, CDR1 is MNHEY and CDR2 SMNVEV (reference sequence). The V and J ends lost 3 bases and 7 bases, in that order; junction bases with no gene match: 5. This CDR3 has 13 residues. The chain's CDR3 is CASSFPGGGEAFF. The CDR3 DNA reads as TGTGCCAGCAGTTTCCCAGGGGGAGGTGAAGCTTTCTTT.

The chain links TRBV6-5 to TRBJ1-2; 8 positions match TRBD1. Losses at the gene ends were 0 bases for V and 11 bases for J; bases not matched to a gene: 11. This CDR3 has 15 residues. Germline CDR1 MNHEY, CDR2 SVGAGI. For the CDR3, the DNA is TGTGCCAGCAGTTACTCTGGGACAGGATCGTCCGGGTACACCTTC. It translates to CASSYSGTGSSGYTF.

V is TRBV7-8 and J is TRBJ2-7, with 7 bases matching TRBD2. This CDR3 spans 13 amino acids. V was pared by 5 bases and J by 4 bases, with 5 bases of the junction left unmatched. Germline CDR1 SGHVS, CDR2 FQNEAQ. CDR3 in DNA: TGTGCCAGCAGCCAACTAGCGCCATACGAGCAGTACTTC. Its translation: CASSQLAPYEQYF.

This chain connects TRBV5-1 to TRBJ2-7; 11 bases line up with TRBD1. The germline CDR1 and CDR2 sequences are SGHRS and YFSETQ. V was clipped by 1 base and J by 5 bases; unmatched bases: 5. This CDR3 is built from 15 residues. Written as DNA, the CDR3 is TGCGCCAGCAGCTTGATGGGACAGGGGGTCGACGAGCAGTACTTC. Translating gives CASSLMGQGVDEQYF.

V and J are TRBV7-9 and TRBJ1-1; D possibly corresponds to TRBD1 (6 bases). CDR1 SEHNR and CDR2 FQNEAQ come from the germline V gene (reference sequence). V was pared by 5 bases and J by 2 bases, with 9 bases between. The CDR3 spans 13 residues. The CDR3 loop reads CASSKDRNTEAFF. In DNA form, the CDR3 reads TGTGCCAGCAGCAAGGACAGAAACACTGAAGCTTTCTTT. Supplemented by reference TRBV7-9 and TRBJ1-1, the full variable domain reads DTGVSQNPRHKITKRGQNVTFRCDPISEHNRLYWYRQTLGQGPEFLTYFQNEAQLEKSRLLSDRFSAERPKGSFSTLEIQRTEQGDSAMYLCASSKDRNTEAFFGQGTRLTVV.

J is TRBJ1-1 and V is TRBV14, with 7 bases identical to TRBD1. This CDR3 comprises 12 residues. Unmatched junction bases numbered 2, after V lost 0 bases and J lost 10 bases. Germline V CDR1 and CDR2: SGHDN, FVKESK. CDR3 DNA: TGTGCCAGCAGCCAAGACAGGGGGGTAGCTTTCTTT. Translation: CASSQDRGVAFF.

This rearrangement joins TRBV19 to TRBJ2-7, with D perhaps TRBD1 (5 bases). CDR3 length equals 13 residues. Germline loops: CDR1 LNHDA, CDR2 SQIVND (reference sequence). V lost 5 bases and J 2 bases, leaving 10 bases between the germline ends. CDR3 sequence (DNA): TGTGCCAGTAGTTGGGGCAGGGCCTACGAGCAGTACTTC. It codes for CASSWGRAYEQYF.

V usage is TRBV11-3 and J usage is TRBJ1-1; 7 bases map to TRBD1. CDR3 size: 12 residues. Per the germline V gene, CDR1 is SGHNT and CDR2 is YENEEA. Losses at the gene ends were 4 bases for V and 5 bases for J; bases not matched to a gene: 1. CDR3 region: CASSSGGTEAFF. The CDR3 DNA is TGTGCCAGCAGCTCAGGGGGGACTGAAGCTTTCTTT. Complete variable domain (other parts from reference TRBV11-3 and TRBJ1-1): EAGVVQSPRYKIIEKKQPVAFWCNPISGHNTLYWYLQNLGQGPELLIRYENEEAVDDSQLPKDRFSAERLKGVDSTLKIQPAELGDSAVYLCASSSGGTEAFFGQGTRLTVV.

V usage is TRBV5-1 and J usage is TRBJ1-2; TRBD1 might be the D (5 bases). CDR3 length: 14 residues. The ends were cut back, 0 bases at V and 6 bases at J, with 12 bases in the middle. Germline values: CDR1 SGHRS, CDR2 YFSETQ. The CDR3 DNA reads as TGCGCCAGCAGCTTGGGCCCCGACAGTCATGGCTACACCTTC. Its protein is CASSLGPDSHGYTF.